This record looks at one T cell receptor beta chain sequence and its context. Its specificity is not known. The record originates from a study of Graves' ophthalmopathy and Graves' hyperthyroidism. TCR beta CDR3 amplification used RNA transcripts. First-round RT-PCR employed HTBI primers, with a second-round multiplex PCR after it. From the multiplex PCR reads, TCRdb called clonotypes with MiXCR, one entry per CDR3 protein. The repertoire holds about 1.1 million distinct CDR3 sequences, 35% to 40% seen once, with 11% in the top ten. Study-level findings and limits: The study's model predicted ophthalmopathy progression at 70.59% sensitivity and about 78% specificity. A 13-signature model separated ophthalmopathy from stable hyperthyroidism, approximately 87% sensitivity, roughly 81% specificity.

Eligible hyperthyroidism cases comprised new diagnoses of under 2 months' duration in individuals aged 18 to 65. Sequenced sample: peripheral blood or thyroid tissue (not recorded which). The source is an adult man with Graves' hyperthyroidism.

The DNA of the CDR3 is TGTGCCATCAGGACCGAAAGCAATCAGCCCCAGTACTTC. Protein sequence: CAIRTESNQPQYF. This chain uses TRBV10-3 with TRBJ2-5; no firm D call. The CDR3 contains 13 residues. Germline CDR1 ENHRY, CDR2 SYGVKD. V lost 6 bases to trimming and J lost 9 bases, with 17 bases between them.